Listed here is a single T cell receptor (beta chain). Germline V gene sequence: CDR1 SQVTM, CDR2 ANQGSEA. The CDR3 has 12 amino acids. V was clipped by 6 bases and J by 5 bases, with 14 bases between them. These data belong to a study of cytomegalovirus exposure and HLA in healthy donors. The PCR contained 60 Vbeta and 13 Jbeta primers. Sequenced by immunoSEQ multiplex PCR; TCRdb stores in-frame clones only, minus some. The sample consists of around 150,000 clones, around 80% of them appearing once. The source of this sequence is a man aged 35 to 55 in good health and CMV-seronegative. The sample comprised PBMCs. The chain carries TRBV29-1 and TRBJ2-7, with D perhaps TRBD2 (5 bases). The CDR3 nucleotides read TGCAGCGTACGGGGTCTGGGTGACGAGCAGTACTTC. Its protein product is CSVRGLGDEQYF.